This T cell receptor (beta chain) came from a study of T cells in Graves' hyperthyroidism and ophthalmopathy. Study-wide findings and caveats: A 13 V-J signature model discriminated ophthalmopathy versus stable hyperthyroidism. Most clonotypes expanded in the thyroid (above 0.001) were also present in blood.

The study excluded patients with uncontrolled infection, other autoimmune disease, pregnancy or lactation. The study based diagnoses on clinical symptoms, serum thyroxine and TRAb, thyroid ultrasound and orbital computed tomography. Amplified TCR beta CDR3 regions came from RNA transcripts. RT-PCR in the first round (using the HTBI primer set) targeted the TCR CDR3. Each CDR3 protein is one row after TCRdb ran MiXCR on the multiplex PCR reads. The sample has more than 550,000 distinct CDR3 sequences; over 40% are singletons. As regards this clonotype: Its target is not known.

V shed 2 bases, J shed 2 bases, and the junction held 3 bases outside the gene matches. CDR3 length: 16 amino acids. Germline CDR1 reads SGDLS; CDR2 reads YYNGEE. This receptor was obtained from an adult man with Graves' disease, either hyperthyroidism or ophthalmopathy (not recorded which). Sequencing used peripheral blood or thyroid tissue (not recorded which). The chain combines TRBV9 with TRBJ1-4, with 10 bases lining up with TRBD1. The CDR3 reads CASSVGQGLTNEKLFF. The CDR3 coding sequence is TGTGCCAGCAGCGTGGGACAGGGGTTGACTAATGAAAAACTGTTTTTT.